The rows below give T cell receptor beta chains drawn from one sample of a study of cytomegalovirus exposure and HLA in healthy donors. Produced via immunoSEQ multiplex PCR; TCRdb's table is partial and in-frame only. The sample yields 110,000 to 150,000 clones, less than 85% seen once. Input material: PBMCs. The receptors were gathered from a man in his forties in good health and CMV-seropositive. Both conserved end residues are part of each CDR3. The order of the fields is D gene, J gene, clone size, V gene, CDR3 DNA, CDR3 protein. D genes are given only for firm matches. A clone size is listed for some rows: how often the clone was seen (once, few, many), or a class if it is expanded.

>.|TRBJ1-5|once|TRBV19
TGTGCCAGTAGTATCGAGCTACTTGGAGTGCAGCCCCAGCATTTT
CASSIELLGVQPQHF
>.|TRBJ2-7|once|TRBV18
TGTGCCAGCTCACCAGGAAGGGCTAGCGACGAGCAGTACTTC
CASSPGRASDEQYF
>.|TRBJ1-2|.|TRBV29-1
TGCAGCGTCGGACTCGGCCCAAACTATGGCTACACCTTC
CSVGLGPNYGYTF
>TRBD1|TRBJ2-7|.|TRBV6-5
TGTGCCAGCAGTTTCCAACAGGGGAGCTCCTACGAGCAGTACTTC
CASSFQQGSSYEQYF
>.|TRBJ2-5|.|TRBV5-1
TGCGCCAGCAGCGTCGGCGGCGGAGGGCAAGAGACCCAGTACTTC
CASSVGGGGQETQYF
>.|TRBJ2-5|.|TRBV19
TGTGCCAGTAGTATATCTCGAGAGACCCAGTACTTC
CASSISRETQYF
>.|TRBJ2-2|few|TRBV11-2
TGTGCCAGCCGAGGCGGTATGAACACCGGGGAGCTGTTTTTT
CASRGGMNTGELFF
>.|TRBJ1-2|once|TRBV28
TGTGCCAGCACCGGGGGGGTGGGGGGCTACTATGGCTACACCTTC
CASTGGVGGYYGYTF
>.|TRBJ2-5|.|TRBV19
TGTGCCAGTAGTATAGATCCCGAGGAGACCCAGTACTTC
CASSIDPEETQYF
>.|TRBJ1-6|.|TRBV5-1
TGCGCCAGCAGCCAACAGGGCTCAAACAATTCACCCCTCCACTTT
CASSQQGSNNSPLHF
>TRBD1|TRBJ2-7|.|TRBV29-1
TGCAGCGTGAACAGGGGGCTTTCCACCTACGAGCAGTACTTC
CSVNRGLSTYEQYF
>.|TRBJ2-7|once|TRBV5-1
TGCGCCAGCAGCGGTTTTGGTGCGGACGAGCAGTACTTC
CASSGFGADEQYF
>.|TRBJ1-1|.|TRBV27
TGTGCCAGCAGCATAACCAGGGCGACTGAAGCTTTCTTT
CASSITRATEAFF
>.|TRBJ2-2|.|TRBV19
TGTGCCAGTAGTATGCCCCGCAGGCAGTCGAACACCGGGGAGCTGTTTTTT
CASSMPRRQSNTGELFF
>TRBD2|TRBJ2-5|.|TRBV4-2
TGTGCCAGCAGCCAAGATATAGGACTAGCGGGGACCGAGACCCAGTACTTC
CASSQDIGLAGTETQYF
>.|TRBJ1-1|few|TRBV21-1
TGTGCCAGCAGCAAACAGAAGAACACTGAAGCTTTCTTT
CASSKQKNTEAFF
>.|TRBJ2-1|.|TRBV27
TGTGCCAGCAGTTACAGGGAAAATGAGCAGTTCTTC
CASSYRENEQFF
>.|TRBJ1-1|.|TRBV11-2
TGTGCCAGCAGCTCCCACCGACAGGTTAACACTGAAGCTTTCTTT
CASSSHRQVNTEAFF
>TRBD1|TRBJ1-1|.|TRBV2
TGTGCCAGCAGTAAAGGACAGGGAGGTACTGAAGCTTTCTTT
CASSKGQGGTEAFF
>.|TRBJ1-1|few|TRBV25-1
TGTGCCAGCAGTGAAGGAGGCTCCCCCCTCTTT
CASSEGGSPLF
>.|TRBJ2-2|.|TRBV2
TGTGCCAGGGGCCTCGGGGAGCTGTTTTTT
CARGLGELFF
>TRBD1|TRBJ1-1|.|TRBV5-1
TGCGCCAGCAGCTTGTCGGGACAGTTGAACACTGAAGCTTTCTTT
CASSLSGQLNTEAFF
>.|TRBJ1-2|.|TRBV21-1
TGTGCCAGCAGCTACCCGGGACAGGGGGCTTGTTGCTATGGCTACACCTTC
CASSYPGQGACCYGYTF
>TRBD2|TRBJ2-7|.|TRBV29-1
TGCAGCGCCTGGACTAGCGGCTCCTACGAGCAGTACTTC
CSAWTSGSYEQYF
>.|TRBJ1-2|.|TRBV11-1
TGTGCCAGCAGCTTTGGCTTCGGGGGCTATGGCTACACCTTC
CASSFGFGGYGYTF
>.|TRBJ1-3|once|TRBV4-2
TGTGCCAGCAGCCCCGGGGGAACAATCTCTGGAAACACCATATATTTT
CASSPGGTISGNTIYF
>.|TRBJ2-7|.|TRBV20-1
TGCAGTGCTATCGGAGGAACCGAGCAGTACTTC
CSAIGGTEQYF
>TRBD1|TRBJ1-1|.|TRBV7-2
TGTGCCAGCAGCTCCCGGACAGGGCCCTACACTGAAGCTTTCTTT
CASSSRTGPYTEAFF
>.|TRBJ2-6|medium-sized|TRBV9
TGTGCCAGCAATCCTCCCACGTATCCCGGGACATATAGCTCTGGGGCCAACGTCCTGACTTTC
CASNPPTYPGTYSSGANVLTF
>TRBD1|TRBJ2-1|.|TRBV7-2
TGTGCCAGCAGCCAAACCGGGACAGGGTTCAATGAGCAGTTCTTC
CASSQTGTGFNEQFF
>.|TRBJ2-7|few|TRBV27
TGTGCCAGCAGTTTTTTCCCTTCCTACGAGCAGTACTTC
CASSFFPSYEQYF
>.|TRBJ2-7|.|TRBV10-3
TGTGCCATCGCCTGGCAGGAGGGGCCCTACGAGCAGTACTTC
CAIAWQEGPYEQYF
>.|TRBJ2-3|.|TRBV5-1
TGCGCCAGCAGCTTGGTGTCCGCGGAGCAGTATTTT
CASSLVSAEQYF
>TRBD1|TRBJ1-4|few|TRBV6-5
TGTGCCAGCAGGCCGGGACAGGGAGAAAAACTGTTTTTT
CASRPGQGEKLFF
>TRBD1|TRBJ1-6|.|TRBV4-1
TGCGCCAGCAGCCAGGACAGGGGAATTGGGTCACCCCTCCACTTT
CASSQDRGIGSPLHF
>TRBD1|TRBJ1-1|.|TRBV5-1
TGCGCCAGCAGCTTAGGCAGGGGGCGAGCGAACACTGAAGCTTTCTTT
CASSLGRGRANTEAFF
>.|TRBJ2-1|.|TRBV5-6
TGTGCCAGCAGCTTAGGAGACAATGAGCAGTTCTTC
CASSLGDNEQFF
>.|TRBJ2-7|.|TRBV29-1
TGCAGCGTTGAATTCGAGGGTCCCTACGAGCAGTACTTC
CSVEFEGPYEQYF
>TRBD1|TRBJ1-1|.|TRBV28
TGTGCCAGCAGTTCCTTGGGGACAGGGGGTCGGACTGAAGCTTTCTTT
CASSSLGTGGRTEAFF
>.|TRBJ2-2|once|TRBV30
TGTGCCTGGAGTGGAGGGCCCACCGGGGAGCTGTTTTTT
CAWSGGPTGELFF
>.|TRBJ2-3|.|TRBV19
TGTGCCAGTACTGCAGGGGCCACGCAGTATTTT
CASTAGATQYF
>TRBD1|TRBJ2-3|.|TRBV4-3
TGCGCCAGCAGCCAAGGGTACAGGGGCCTCCCGGATACGCAGTATTTT
CASSQGYRGLPDTQYF
>TRBD2|TRBJ2-2|.|TRBV6-6
TGTGCCAGCTCCGCGGAGGGACTAGCAGATTCTGGGGAGCTGTTTTTT
CASSAEGLADSGELFF
>TRBD1|TRBJ2-2|.|TRBV7-9
TGTGCCAGCAGCCCGTTGACAGGGGGAAACACCGGGGAGCTGTTTTTT
CASSPLTGGNTGELFF
>.|TRBJ1-2|.|TRBV7-9
TGTGCCAGCAGCTTAGTTCGGGATTACTATGGCTACACCTTC
CASSLVRDYYGYTF
>TRBD1|TRBJ1-2|.|TRBV27
TGTGCCAGCAGTAGCCGGACAGGCGGCTACACCTTC
CASSSRTGGYTF
>.|TRBJ2-3|.|TRBV5-4
TGTGCCAGCAGGCCGTCGACGGGAGCGTTCACAGATACGCAGTATTTT
CASRPSTGAFTDTQYF
>TRBD1|TRBJ2-1|.|TRBV18
TGTGCCAGCTCACCAAGCTCGGGACAGTTTTATGAGCAGTTCTTC
CASSPSSGQFYEQFF
>.|TRBJ2-7|.|TRBV7-2
TGTGCCAGCAGCTTAGAGGCGGGGGCCAGCTCCTACGAGCAGTACTTC
CASSLEAGASSYEQYF
>TRBD2|TRBJ2-7|.|TRBV11-3
TGTGCCAGCAGCTCAGGGACTAGCGGGGGGGCATCATGCCACGAGCAGTACTTC
CASSSGTSGGASCHEQYF
>TRBD2|TRBJ2-2|.|TRBV2
TGTGCCAGCAGTGAAGCGCTACTAGCGGGGAAGAACACCGGGGAGCTGTTTTTT
CASSEALLAGKNTGELFF
>.|TRBJ2-2|.|TRBV6-5
TGTGCCAGCAGTTACTCGACAGTCGGACCAACCGGGGAGCTGTTTTTT
CASSYSTVGPTGELFF
>.|TRBJ1-1|.|TRBV11-2
TGTGCCAGCAGCTCCACGGGGGGGCTCACTGAAGCTTTCTTT
CASSSTGGLTEAFF
>TRBD1|TRBJ2-2|.|TRBV5-6
TGTGCCAGCAGCTTGGCCGGGGACAGGGGAGGGGAGCTGTTTTTT
CASSLAGDRGGELFF
>TRBD1|TRBJ1-2|.|TRBV7-2
TGTGCCAGCAGCCCACGACCAGGGGGCTCGGGTGGCTACACCTTC
CASSPRPGGSGGYTF
>TRBD1|TRBJ1-2|.|TRBV29-1
TGCAGCGTTGCCGGGACAGGGGGCGCCTATGGCTACACCTTC
CSVAGTGGAYGYTF
>.|TRBJ1-2|once|TRBV5-4
TGTGCCAGCAGCACCCAGAATTCCTATGGCTACACCTTC
CASSTQNSYGYTF
>TRBD1|TRBJ2-5|.|TRBV5-1
TGCGCCAGCAGCCTGACAGGGGGGGCGGAGACCCAGTACTTC
CASSLTGGAETQYF
>TRBD1|TRBJ1-2|.|TRBV28
TGTGCCAGCAGTCTCCCACAGGGGGTAAATGGCTACACCTTC
CASSLPQGVNGYTF